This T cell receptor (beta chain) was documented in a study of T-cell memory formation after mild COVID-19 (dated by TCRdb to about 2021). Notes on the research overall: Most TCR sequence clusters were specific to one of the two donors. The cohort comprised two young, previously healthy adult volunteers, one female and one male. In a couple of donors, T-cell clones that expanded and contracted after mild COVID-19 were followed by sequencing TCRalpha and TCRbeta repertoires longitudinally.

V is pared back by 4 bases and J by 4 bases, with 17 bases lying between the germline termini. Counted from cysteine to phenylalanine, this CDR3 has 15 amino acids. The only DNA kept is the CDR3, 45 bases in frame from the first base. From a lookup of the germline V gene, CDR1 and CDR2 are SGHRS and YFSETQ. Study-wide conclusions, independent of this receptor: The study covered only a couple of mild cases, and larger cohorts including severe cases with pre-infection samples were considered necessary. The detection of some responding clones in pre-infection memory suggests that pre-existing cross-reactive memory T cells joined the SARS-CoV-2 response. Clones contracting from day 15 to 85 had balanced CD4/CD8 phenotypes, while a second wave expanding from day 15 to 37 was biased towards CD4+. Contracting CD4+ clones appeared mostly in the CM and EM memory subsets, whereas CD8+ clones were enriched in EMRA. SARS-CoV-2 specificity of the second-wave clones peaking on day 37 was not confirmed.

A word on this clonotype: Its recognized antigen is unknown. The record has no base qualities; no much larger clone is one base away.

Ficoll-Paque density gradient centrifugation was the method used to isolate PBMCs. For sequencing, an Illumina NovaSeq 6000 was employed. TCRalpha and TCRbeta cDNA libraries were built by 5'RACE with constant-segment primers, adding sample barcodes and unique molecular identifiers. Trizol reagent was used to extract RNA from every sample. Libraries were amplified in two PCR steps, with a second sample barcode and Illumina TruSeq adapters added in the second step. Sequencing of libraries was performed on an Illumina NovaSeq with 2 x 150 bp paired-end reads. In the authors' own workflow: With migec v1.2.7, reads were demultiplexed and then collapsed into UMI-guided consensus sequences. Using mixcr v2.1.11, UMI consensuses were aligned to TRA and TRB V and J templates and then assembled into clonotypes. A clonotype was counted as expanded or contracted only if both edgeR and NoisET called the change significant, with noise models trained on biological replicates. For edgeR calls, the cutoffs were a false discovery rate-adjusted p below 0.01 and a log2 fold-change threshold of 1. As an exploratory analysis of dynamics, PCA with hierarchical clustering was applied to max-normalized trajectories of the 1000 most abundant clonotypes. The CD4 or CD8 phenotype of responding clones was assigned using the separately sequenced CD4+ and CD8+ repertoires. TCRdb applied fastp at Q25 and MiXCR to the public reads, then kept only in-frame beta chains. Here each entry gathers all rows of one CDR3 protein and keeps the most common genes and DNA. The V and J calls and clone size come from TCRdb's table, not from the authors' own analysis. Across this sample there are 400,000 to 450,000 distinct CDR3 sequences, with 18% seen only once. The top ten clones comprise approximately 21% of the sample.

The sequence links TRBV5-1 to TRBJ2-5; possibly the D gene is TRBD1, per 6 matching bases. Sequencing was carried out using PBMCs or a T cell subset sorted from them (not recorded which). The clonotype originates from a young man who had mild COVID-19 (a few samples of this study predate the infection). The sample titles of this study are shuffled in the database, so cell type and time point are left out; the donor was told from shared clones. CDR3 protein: CASSLLQGFGETQYF. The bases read TGCGCCAGCAGCCTTTTACAGGGTTTCGGAGAGACCCAGTACTTC.